The 16 T cell receptor beta chains listed next were all sequenced from one sample in a study of CD8 T cells in ankylosing spondylitis (dated by TCRdb to between 2016 and 2019). Library preparation was by 5' RACE. Sequencing relied on an Illumina HiSeq 2500. TCRdb redid the processing of the public reads, applying fastp at Q25 and MiXCR, and retained in-frame beta chains. Rows are unified per CDR3 protein, each entry keeping the most common DNA and genes. Here the sample has 200,000 or so distinct CDR3 sequences; roughly 13% occur a single time. 9.5% to 11% of the sample is in the top ten clones. The source material was blood, either unsorted or a sorted T cell fraction (not recorded which). The receptors come from a female donor with ankylosing spondylitis or in good health (not recorded which).

This clonotype was observed at least ten times. The genes are TRBV28 and TRBJ2-3; perhaps TRBD1 as D (7 bases). V was trimmed by 0 bases and J by 3 bases, leaving 16 bases between them. The germline V gene encodes CDR1 MDHEN and CDR2 SYDVKM. This CDR3 has 17 amino acids. Written as DNA, the CDR3 is TGTGCCAGCAGTTTATGGGGCGCAGGGGGAGGTACAGATACGCAGTATTTT. It yields the protein CASSLWGAGGGTDTQYF.

This clonotype was picked up many times. CDR3: CSARTLAGASYEQYF. In DNA form, the CDR3 reads TGCAGTGCTAGGACACTAGCGGGGGCCTCCTACGAGCAGTACTTC. The chain is built from TRBV20-1 and TRBJ2-7, with TRBD2 identical over 11 bases. The germline V gene encodes CDR1 DFQATT and CDR2 SNEGSKA (reference sequence). Trimming removed 3 bases from V and 0 bases from J; junction bases left unmatched: 4. The length of the CDR3 is 15 residues.

In DNA, the CDR3 is TGTGCCTTATCGACAGGAATTAATTCACCCCTCCACTTT. Translating it yields CALSTGINSPLHF. The chain links TRBV30 to TRBJ1-6; D is possibly TRBD1 (6 bases). The CDR3 loop spans 13 amino acids. V dropped 7 bases and J dropped 6 bases, with 13 bases sitting between them. CDR1 and CDR2 (germline): GTSNPN, SVGIG (reference sequence).

In the case of this clonotype: A much larger clone differs from this one at a single base, so this may be a read error. The chain is built from TRBV7-9 and TRBJ2-2; D is unresolved. The CDR3 is 15 amino acids. Germline V gene lookup returns CDR1 SEHNR and CDR2 FQNEAQ (reference sequence). Trimming removed 3 bases from V and 0 bases from J, with 8 bases in between. The CDR3, as DNA: TGTGCCAGCAGCTTGGCGTCTTCGAACACCGGGGAGCTGTTTTTT. This translates into CASSLASSNTGELFF.

J is TRBJ2-7 and V is TRBV6-5; D uncertain. The CDR3 runs 14 residues. Looked up from germline, CDR1 is MNHEY and CDR2 is SVGAGI. V lost 0 bases, J lost 1 base, and 7 bases lay in between. The CDR3 nucleotides read TGTGCCAGCAGTTACTCGAGACGGTCCTACGAGCAGTACTTC. It codes for CASSYSRRSYEQYF.

The chain uses TRBV7-9 and TRBJ2-7, with TRBD2 matching 8 bases. V dropped 5 bases and J dropped 0; count of bases not matched to a gene: 9. Germline V gene data show CDR1 as SEHNR and CDR2 as FQNEAQ (reference sequence). This CDR3 is 16 amino acids long. The CDR3 nucleotides are TGTGCCAGCAGCCCCCCCGGGGGGGTCCGCTCCTACGAGCAGTACTTC. It specifies CASSPPGGVRSYEQYF.

This clonotype occurred a few times. The chain uses TRBV20-1 and TRBJ2-1, with D possibly being TRBD1 (5 bases). The germline V gene has CDR1 DFQATT and CDR2 SNEGSKA (reference sequence). The V end was cut by 0 bases, the J end by 10 bases, with 22 bases between. This CDR3 region has 16 residues. CDR3 coding DNA: TGCAGTGCTAGAGAGGTAGGCAGGGCCTTTGTGGGGGAGCAGTTCTTC. Translating it yields CSAREVGRAFVGEQFF.

In this sample, this clonotype turned up many times. Written as DNA, the CDR3 is TGTGCCAGCAGCTTTCGAGGCGGTGAAGCTTTCTTT. It is translated as CASSFRGGEAFF. The genes are TRBV7-9 and TRBJ1-1; the D is unclear. V lost 3 bases, J lost 7 bases, and 9 bases lay in between. Germline CDR1 is SEHNR and CDR2 is FQNEAQ (reference sequence). The length of the CDR3 is 12 residues.

This clonotype was seen a handful of times. The chain combines TRBV20-1 with TRBJ2-6; no reliable D call. V was trimmed by 5 bases and J by 0 bases, leaving 5 bases between them. Germline values: CDR1 DFQATT, CDR2 SNEGSKA (reference sequence). The CDR3 is 13 residues long. The CDR3 coding sequence is TGCAGTGCTGACAACTCTGGGGCCAACGTCCTGACTTTC. The encoded protein is CSADNSGANVLTF.

This clonotype was seen a handful of times. The chain is built from TRBV29-1 and TRBJ1-3, with D possibly TRBD1 on 5 matching bases. The V end lost 7 bases, the J end lost 0 bases, and 16 bases lay between the germline ends. Germline V gene lookup returns CDR1 SQVTM and CDR2 ANQGSEA. This CDR3 has 15 amino acids. The CDR3 region is CSALPGRDSGNTIYF. CDR3 in DNA: TGCAGCGCCCTCCCTGGCAGGGACTCTGGAAACACCATATATTTT.

This clonotype turned up a few times. The chain uses TRBV19 and TRBJ2-1, with TRBD1 as a possible D gene (5 bases). The germline V gene encodes CDR1 LNHDA and CDR2 SQIVND (reference sequence). This CDR3 contains 16 residues. V gave up 4 bases and J gave up 1 base, with 14 bases separating them. CDR3 nucleotides: TGTGCCAGTAGTAGCGATGGGGCAAGGTCCTACAATGAGCAGTTCTTC. It translates to CASSSDGARSYNEQFF.

This clonotype has ten or more counts. The chain couples TRBV20-1 to TRBJ2-7; tentative D call: TRBD2 (5 bases). CDR3 size: 13 residues. V was trimmed by 6 bases and J by 3 bases, leaving 15 bases between them. Germline assignment: CDR1 DFQATT and CDR2 SNEGSKA (reference sequence). CDR3 nucleotide sequence: TGCAGTGCCCCCGGGATTAATGGCTACGAGCAGTACTTC. This codes for CSAPGINGYEQYF.

On this clonotype itself: Just one base apart from a much larger clone, this may be a read error. The chain is built from TRBV20-1 and TRBJ2-5; D is perhaps TRBD2 (6 bases). Germline CDR1 reads DFQATT; CDR2 reads SNEGSKA (reference sequence). Trimming removed 0 bases at V and 9 bases at J, with 17 bases between. This CDR3 is built from 14 residues. The CDR3 DNA is TGCAGTGCTAGAGATGGGGGGAGGAGCGAGGCCCAGTACTTC. As protein: CSARDGGRSEAQYF.

The rearrangement joins TRBV7-9 to TRBJ1-6; a weak D match, TRBD1 (6 bases). CDR3 length: 16 amino acids. Trimming took 4 bases from V and 14 from J, leaving 24 bases between them. The germline CDR1 and CDR2 sequences are SEHNR and FQNEAQ (reference sequence). For the CDR3, the DNA is TGTGCCAGCAGCTCGGCTCTTACAGGGAATCTGCTTACCCTCCACTTT. It encodes CASSSALTGNLLTLHF.

The chain employs TRBV6-6 and TRBJ1-2; 8 bases match TRBD1. The CDR3 runs to 13 residues. In germline, CDR1 is MNHNY, CDR2 SVGAGI (reference sequence). The V gene end was trimmed by 5 bases and the J gene end by 11 bases; junction bases not matched to a gene: 10. The CDR3 bases are TGTGCCAGCAGTACCCCGGGACAGGCTTCTTACACCTTC. It is translated as CASSTPGQASYTF.

This clonotype was observed a handful of times. This chain uses TRBV6-1 with TRBJ2-1; D might be TRBD2 (6 bases). The V gene lost 6 bases and the J gene lost 7 bases, with 22 bases spanning the gap. Germline values: CDR1 MNHNS, CDR2 SASEGT. The length of the CDR3 is 16 residues. In nucleotides, the CDR3 is TGTGCCAGCAGCATTATCCTAGCGAGAGGAGAGAATGAGCAGTTCTTC. Its protein product is CASSIILARGENEQFF.